The T cell receptor beta chain under discussion was sequenced for a study of blood T cell repertoires in COVID-19. Per the original methods: For nucleated cells, counts were estimated from reference gene primer amplification. Generated by immunoSEQ multiplex PCR, the TCRdb table keeps only in-frame clones and is missing some. V and J calls and clone size follow that table, whereas D and trimming were derived from the DNA. The sample yields about 140,000 clones, around 72% seen once. There are a few counts of this clone. The CDR3 extends over 16 amino acids. V trimming: 8 bases; J trimming: 0 bases; junction bases outside the gene matches: 9. Germline V gene sequence: CDR1 MNHEY, CDR2 SMNVEV (reference sequence).

This receptor was identified in a woman in her sixties or seventies with acute or convalescent COVID-19. Sequences were obtained from peripheral blood. This chain links TRBV27 with TRBJ2-2, with 7 bases identical to TRBD1. The CDR3 region has the DNA TGTGCCAGCTCAATTACCGGGACAGCGAACACCGGGGAGCTGTTTTTT. Protein sequence: CASSITGTANTGELFF.